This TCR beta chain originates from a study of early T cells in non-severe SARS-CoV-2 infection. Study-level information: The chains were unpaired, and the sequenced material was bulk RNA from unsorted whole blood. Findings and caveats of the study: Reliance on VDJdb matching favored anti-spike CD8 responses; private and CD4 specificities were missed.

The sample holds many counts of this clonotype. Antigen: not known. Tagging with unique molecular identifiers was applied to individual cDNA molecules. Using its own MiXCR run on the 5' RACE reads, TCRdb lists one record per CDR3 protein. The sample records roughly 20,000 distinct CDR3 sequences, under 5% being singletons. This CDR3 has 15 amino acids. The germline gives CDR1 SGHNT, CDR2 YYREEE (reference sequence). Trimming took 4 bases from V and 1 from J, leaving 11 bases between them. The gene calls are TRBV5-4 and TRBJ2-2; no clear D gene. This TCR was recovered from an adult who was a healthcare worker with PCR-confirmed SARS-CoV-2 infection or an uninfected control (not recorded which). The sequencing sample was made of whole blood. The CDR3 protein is CASSPGGVNTGELFF. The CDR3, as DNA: TGTGCCAGCAGCCCTGGTGGGGTGAACACCGGGGAGCTGTTTTTT.